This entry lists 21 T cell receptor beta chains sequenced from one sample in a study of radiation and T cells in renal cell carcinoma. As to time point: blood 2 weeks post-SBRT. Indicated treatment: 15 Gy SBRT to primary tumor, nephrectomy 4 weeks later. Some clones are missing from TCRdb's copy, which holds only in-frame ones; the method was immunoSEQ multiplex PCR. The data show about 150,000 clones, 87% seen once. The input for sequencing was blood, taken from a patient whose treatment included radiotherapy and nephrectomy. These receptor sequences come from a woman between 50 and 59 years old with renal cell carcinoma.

CDR3 region: CASIPPERPYEQYF. The DNA of the CDR3 is TGTGCCAGCATCCCACCGGAACGCCCCTACGAGCAGTACTTC. The genes are TRBV7-9 and TRBJ2-7; D remains unclear. Germline loops: CDR1 SEHNR, CDR2 FQNEAQ (reference sequence). Trimming left V 7 bases short and J 2 bases short, with 15 bases between. The CDR3 has 14 residues.

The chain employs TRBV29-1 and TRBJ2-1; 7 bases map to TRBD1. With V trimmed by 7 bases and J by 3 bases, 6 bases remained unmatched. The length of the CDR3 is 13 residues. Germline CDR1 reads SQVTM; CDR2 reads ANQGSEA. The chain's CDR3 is CSGTRGIYNEQFF. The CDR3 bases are TGCAGCGGGACCAGGGGGATCTACAATGAGCAGTTCTTC.

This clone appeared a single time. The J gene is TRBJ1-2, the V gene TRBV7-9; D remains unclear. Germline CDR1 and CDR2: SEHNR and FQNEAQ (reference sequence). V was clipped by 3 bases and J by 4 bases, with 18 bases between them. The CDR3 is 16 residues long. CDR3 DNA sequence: TGTGCCAGCAGCTTTGCGGCGGTGGCGGAGCTCTATGGCTACACCTTC. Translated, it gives CASSFAAVAELYGYTF.

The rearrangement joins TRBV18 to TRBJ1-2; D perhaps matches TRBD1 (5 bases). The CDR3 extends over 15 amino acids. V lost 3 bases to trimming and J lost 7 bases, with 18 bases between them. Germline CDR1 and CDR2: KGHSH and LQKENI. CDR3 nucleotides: TGTGCCAGCTCACCCCCCCCGGGGCTCGGGCTTGGCTACACCTTC. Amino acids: CASSPPPGLGLGYTF.

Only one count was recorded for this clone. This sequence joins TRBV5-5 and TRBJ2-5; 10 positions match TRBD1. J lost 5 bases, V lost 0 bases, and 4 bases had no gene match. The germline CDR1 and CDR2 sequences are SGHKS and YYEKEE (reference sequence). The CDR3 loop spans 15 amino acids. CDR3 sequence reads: CASSLGTGGTETQYF. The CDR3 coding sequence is TGTGCCAGCAGCTTGGGGACAGGGGGTACGGAGACCCAGTACTTC.

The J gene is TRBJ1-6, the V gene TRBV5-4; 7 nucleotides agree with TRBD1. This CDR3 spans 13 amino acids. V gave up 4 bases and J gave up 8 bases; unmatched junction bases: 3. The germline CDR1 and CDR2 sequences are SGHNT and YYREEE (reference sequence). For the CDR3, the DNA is TGTGCCAGCAGCCTCGACAGGGATTCACCCCTCCACTTT. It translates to CASSLDRDSPLHF.

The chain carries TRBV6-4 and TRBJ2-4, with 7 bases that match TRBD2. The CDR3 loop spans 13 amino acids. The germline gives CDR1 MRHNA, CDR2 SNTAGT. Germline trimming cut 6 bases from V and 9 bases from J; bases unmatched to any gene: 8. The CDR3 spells CASRNAPGGIQYF. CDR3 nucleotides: TGTGCCAGCAGGAACGCCCCGGGGGGCATTCAGTACTTC.

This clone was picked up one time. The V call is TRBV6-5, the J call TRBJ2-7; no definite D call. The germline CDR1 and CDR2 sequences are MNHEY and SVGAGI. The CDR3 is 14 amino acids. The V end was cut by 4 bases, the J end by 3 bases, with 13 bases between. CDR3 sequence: CASSSTIEVYEQYF. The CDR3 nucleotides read TGTGCCAGCAGTTCCACGATAGAGGTCTACGAGCAGTACTTC.

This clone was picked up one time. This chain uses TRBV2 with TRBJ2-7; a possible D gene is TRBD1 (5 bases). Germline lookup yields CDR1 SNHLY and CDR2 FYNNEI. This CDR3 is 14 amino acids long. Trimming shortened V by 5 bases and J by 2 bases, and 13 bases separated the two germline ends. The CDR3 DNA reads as TGTGCCAGCAGTAGGCAGGGATCAACCTACGAGCAGTACTTC. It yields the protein CASSRQGSTYEQYF.

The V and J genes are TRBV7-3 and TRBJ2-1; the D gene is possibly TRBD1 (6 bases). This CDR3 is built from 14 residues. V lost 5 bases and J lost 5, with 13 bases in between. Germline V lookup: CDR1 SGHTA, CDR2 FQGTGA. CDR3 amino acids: CASSLSGANNEQFF. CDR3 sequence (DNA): TGTGCCAGCAGCCTGTCAGGGGCGAACAATGAGCAGTTCTTC.

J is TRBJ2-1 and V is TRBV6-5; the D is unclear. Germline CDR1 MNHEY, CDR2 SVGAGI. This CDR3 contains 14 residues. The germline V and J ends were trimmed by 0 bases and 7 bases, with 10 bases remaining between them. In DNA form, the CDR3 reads TGTGCCAGCAGTTACTCTGTTGTGTCGAATGAGCAGTTCTTC. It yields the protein CASSYSVVSNEQFF.

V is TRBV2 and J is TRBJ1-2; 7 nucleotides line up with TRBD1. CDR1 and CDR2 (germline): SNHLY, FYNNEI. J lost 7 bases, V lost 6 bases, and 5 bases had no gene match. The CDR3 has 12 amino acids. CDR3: CASSDTGAGYTF. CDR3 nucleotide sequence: TGTGCCAGCAGCGACACAGGGGCTGGCTACACCTTC.

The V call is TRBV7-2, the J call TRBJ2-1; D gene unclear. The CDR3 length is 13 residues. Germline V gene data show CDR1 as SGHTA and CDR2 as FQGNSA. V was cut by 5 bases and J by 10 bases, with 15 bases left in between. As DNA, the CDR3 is TGTGCCAGCAGCACGGGTCAAAACCTCGAGCAGTTCTTC. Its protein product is CASSTGQNLEQFF.

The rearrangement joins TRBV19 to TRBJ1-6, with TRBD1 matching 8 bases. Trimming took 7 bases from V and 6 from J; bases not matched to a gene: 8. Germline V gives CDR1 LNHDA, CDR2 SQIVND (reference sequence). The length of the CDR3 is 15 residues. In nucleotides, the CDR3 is TGTGCCAGTACTACATCAGGGGGCCTTAATTCACCCCTCCACTTT. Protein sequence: CASTTSGGLNSPLHF.

The CDR3 loop is CSATEGGEQFF. The CDR3, as DNA: TGCAGTGCTACCGAGGGCGGTGAGCAGTTCTTC. The rearrangement uses TRBV20-1 and TRBJ2-1; a weak D match, TRBD2 (5 bases). The CDR3 totals 11 residues. Germline-derived CDR1 and CDR2 are DFQATT and SNEGSKA (reference sequence). The V end was cut by 4 bases, the J end by 9 bases, with 10 bases between.

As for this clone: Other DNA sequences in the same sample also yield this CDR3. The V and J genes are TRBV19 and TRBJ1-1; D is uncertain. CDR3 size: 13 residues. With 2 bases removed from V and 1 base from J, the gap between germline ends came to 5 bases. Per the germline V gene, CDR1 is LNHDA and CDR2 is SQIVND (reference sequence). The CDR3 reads CASSISSNTEAFF. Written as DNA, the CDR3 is TGTGCCAGTAGTATATCCTCGAACACTGAAGCTTTCTTT.

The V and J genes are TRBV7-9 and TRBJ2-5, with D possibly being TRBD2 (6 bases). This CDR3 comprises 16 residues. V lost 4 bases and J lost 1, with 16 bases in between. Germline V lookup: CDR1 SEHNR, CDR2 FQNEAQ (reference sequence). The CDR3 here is CASSSDRGSPQETQYF. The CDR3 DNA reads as TGTGCCAGCAGCTCGGACCGGGGGTCCCCCCAAGAGACCCAGTACTTC.

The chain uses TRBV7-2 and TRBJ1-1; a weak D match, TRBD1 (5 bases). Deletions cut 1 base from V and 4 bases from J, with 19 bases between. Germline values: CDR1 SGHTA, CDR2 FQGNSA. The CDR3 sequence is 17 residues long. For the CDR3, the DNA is TGTGCCAGCAGCTTAGATTCCGGGACGGTGACGAGCACTGAAGCTTTCTTT. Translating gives CASSLDSGTVTSTEAFF. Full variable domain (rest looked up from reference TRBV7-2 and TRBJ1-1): GAGVSQSPSNKVTEKGKDVELRCDPISGHTALYWYRQSLGQGLEFLIYFQGNSAPDKSGLPSDRFSAERTGGSVSTLTIQRTQQEDSAVYLCASSLDSGTVTSTEAFFGQGTRLTVV.

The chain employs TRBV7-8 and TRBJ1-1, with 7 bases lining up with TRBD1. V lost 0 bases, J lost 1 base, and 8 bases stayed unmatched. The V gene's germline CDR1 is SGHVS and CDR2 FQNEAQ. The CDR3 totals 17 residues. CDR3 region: CASSLAQARDRNTEAFF. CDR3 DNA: TGTGCCAGCAGCTTAGCGCAGGCTAGGGACAGGAACACTGAAGCTTTCTTT.

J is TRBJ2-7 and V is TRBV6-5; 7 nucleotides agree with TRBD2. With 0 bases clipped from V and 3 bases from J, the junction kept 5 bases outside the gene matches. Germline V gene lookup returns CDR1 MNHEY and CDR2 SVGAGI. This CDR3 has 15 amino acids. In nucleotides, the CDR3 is TGTGCCAGCAGTTACTCGCGGACTAGGGGCTACGAGCAGTACTTC. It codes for CASSYSRTRGYEQYF.

The DNA of the CDR3 is TGCAGTGCCCCGACGGGGTACGAGCAGTACTTC. Protein sequence: CSAPTGYEQYF. The chain is built from TRBV20-1 and TRBJ2-7; D may be TRBD2 (5 bases). Germline V CDR1 and CDR2: DFQATT, SNEGSKA (reference sequence). This CDR3 region has 11 residues. Trimming pared 6 bases from V and 4 bases from J, leaving 10 bases between.